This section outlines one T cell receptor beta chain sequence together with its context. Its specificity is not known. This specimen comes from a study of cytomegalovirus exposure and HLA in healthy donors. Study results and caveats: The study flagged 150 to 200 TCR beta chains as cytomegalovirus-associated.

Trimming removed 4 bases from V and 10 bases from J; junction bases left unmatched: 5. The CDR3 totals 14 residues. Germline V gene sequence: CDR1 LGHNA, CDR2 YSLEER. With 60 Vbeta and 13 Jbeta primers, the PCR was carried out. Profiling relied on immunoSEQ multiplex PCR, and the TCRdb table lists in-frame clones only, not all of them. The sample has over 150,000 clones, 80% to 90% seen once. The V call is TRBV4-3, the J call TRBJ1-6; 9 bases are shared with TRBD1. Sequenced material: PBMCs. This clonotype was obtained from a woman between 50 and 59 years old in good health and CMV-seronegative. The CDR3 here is CASSPGQGPSPLHF. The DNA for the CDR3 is TGCGCCAGCAGCCCGGGACAGGGTCCCTCACCCCTCCACTTT.